The clone carrying this T cell receptor (beta chain) was counted at least ten times. The antigen remains unidentified. Then a second PCR, running roughly 7 to 11 cycles, was carried out with a sample-barcoded 5' primer and a J-beta primer mix. MiXCR, applied by TCRdb to the 5' RACE reads, yields one record per CDR3 protein. The sample holds about 620,000 distinct CDR3 sequences; around 50% are singletons and the top ten take about 14%. The data were taken from a study of blood T cells in healthy people across ages. Overall study results and limits: Researchers report that TCR beta diversity correlated strongly with naive T cell percentage.

The CDR3 contains 15 residues. The V gene end was trimmed by 5 bases and the J gene end by 6 bases; junction bases not matched to a gene: 10. Germline CDR1 and CDR2: LGHDT and YNNKEL (reference sequence). Sequencing used blood. This rearrangement joins TRBV3-1 to TRBJ2-7, with TRBD2 identical over 10 bases. The clonotype originates from a woman aged 80 or over in good health. The CDR3 sequence: CASSKPGTSVSEQYF. DNA for the CDR3: TGTGCCAGCAGCAAACCCGGGACTAGCGTTTCCGAGCAGTACTTC.